One and the same sample provided the 30 T cell receptor beta chains below, sequenced in a study of T cells in Graves' hyperthyroidism and ophthalmopathy. RNA transcripts gave rise to amplified TCR beta CDR3 regions. Researchers ran a first-round RT-PCR on the TCR CDR3 using the HTBI primer set. TCRdb redid the calling of the multiplex PCR reads with MiXCR, one entry per CDR3 protein. Of 300,000 to 450,000 distinct CDR3 sequences detected, over 10% appear once; the ten largest clones hold around a tenth. The sample consisted of blood. Every receptor here comes from a woman aged 18-35 years with Graves' hyperthyroidism.

The chain joins TRBV6-1 to TRBJ1-1; 9 positions match TRBD1. V shed 5 bases, J shed 0 bases, and the junction held 4 bases outside the gene matches. In germline, CDR1 is MNHNS, CDR2 SASEGT. The CDR3 consists of 15 residues. Here the CDR3 reads CASSIDRGMNTEAFF. The CDR3 DNA reads TGTGCCAGCAGTATCGACAGGGGGATGAACACTGAAGCTTTCTTT.

This clonotype was seen ten or more times. The chain joins TRBV6-2 or TRBV6-3 to TRBJ2-7; maybe TRBD1 (5 bases). There are 15 residues in the CDR3. Per germline, CDR1 MNHEY and CDR2 SVGEGT. V was clipped by 5 bases and J by 9 bases, with 23 bases between them. This chain's CDR3 is CASSADRAGFDSQYF. The CDR3 DNA reads as TGTGCCAGCAGTGCGGATCGGGCAGGGTTTGATTCGCAGTACTTC.

This chain connects TRBV5-1 to TRBJ2-2; D is possibly TRBD1 (5 bases). In germline, CDR1 is SGHRS, CDR2 YFSETQ. Between the trimmed V and J ends, which lost 0 bases and 3 bases, there was a span of 18 bases. The CDR3 has 18 residues. The CDR3 region has the DNA TGCGCCAGCAGCTTGGGGTCTCCGGCAGGGCTGTACACCGGGGAGCTGTTTTTT. This translates into CASSLGSPAGLYTGELFF.

The gene calls are TRBV28 and TRBJ2-1; TRBD2 aligns across 7 bases. The germline gives CDR1 MDHEN, CDR2 SYDVKM. J lost 16 bases, V lost 2 bases, and 8 bases had no gene match. The CDR3 runs 12 residues. The CDR3: CASSLLRDYQFF. The CDR3 region has the DNA TGTGCCAGCAGTTTACTCCGGGACTACCAATTCTTC.

On this clonotype: This may arise from a read error, as a much more abundant clone is one base away. The conserved phenylalanine or tryptophan normally closing the CDR3 is absent here, so this likely arose from a read error. CDR3 nucleotides: TGTGCCAGCAGTTCCGCCCTCACCGGGGAGCTGTTTTGT. Protein: CASSSALTGELFC. The J gene is TRBJ2-2, the V gene TRBV27, with no clear D. The CDR3 runs 13 residues. V was clipped by 4 bases and J by 4 bases, with 7 bases between them. Germline V gene lookup returns CDR1 MNHEY and CDR2 SMNVEV (reference sequence).

This clonotype was seen repeatedly, ten times or more. An end of the junction does not agree with germline; a read error may underlie this. This chain uses TRBV19 with TRBJ1-2; D gene unclear. The CDR3 consists of 12 residues. The germline V gene has CDR1 LNHDA and CDR2 SQIVND (reference sequence). In DNA form, the CDR3 reads TGTGCCAGCAGTATCGAGGGCTATGGCTACACCTTC. It translates to CASSIEGYGYTF.

This clonotype was counted ten times or more. The chain uses TRBV7-2 and TRBJ2-5; D could derive from TRBD1 or TRBD2 (5 bases each). Looked up from germline, CDR1 is SGHTA and CDR2 is FQGNSA. Deletions cut 0 bases from V and 4 bases from J, with 18 bases between. CDR3 length: 17 residues. CDR3 loop: CASSLAPGIPRGETQYF. CDR3 coding DNA: TGTGCCAGCAGCTTAGCGCCCGGGATTCCGAGGGGAGAGACCCAGTACTTC.

Regarding this clonotype: A much larger clone lies one base from this, so it may be a read error. This chain uses TRBV11-3 with TRBJ2-7, with no clear D. Germline lookup yields CDR1 SGHNT and CDR2 YENEEA. The CDR3 is made up of 12 amino acids. As DNA, the CDR3 is TGTGCCAGCAGCCTACCGTCCTACGAGCAGCACTTC. Protein product: CASSLPSYEQHF. The whole variable domain, remainder taken from reference TRBV11-3 and TRBJ2-7, is EAGVVQSPRYKIIEKKQPVAFWCNPISGHNTLYWYLQNLGQGPELLIRYENEEAVDDSQLPKDRFSAERLKGVDSTLKIQPAELGDSAVYLCASSLPSYEQHFGPGTRLTVT.

The chain joins TRBV7-2 to TRBJ2-3, with 9 bases identical to TRBD2. V shed 6 bases, J shed 1 base, and the junction held 8 bases outside the gene matches. This CDR3 contains 16 residues. Germline V gene data show CDR1 as SGHTA and CDR2 as FQGNSA. CDR3 loop: CASSQTTSGRTDTQYF. The DNA for the CDR3 is TGTGCCAGCAGTCAGACGACTAGCGGACGCACAGATACGCAGTATTTT.

This clonotype was seen many times. The rearrangement uses TRBV28 and TRBJ2-1; 9 nucleotides line up with TRBD2. V lost 7 bases and J lost 2; bases outside the gene matches: 3. Germline-derived CDR1 and CDR2 are MDHEN and SYDVKM. The CDR3 totals 14 residues. In DNA form, the CDR3 reads TGTGCCAGCACCCTAGCGGGACCCTACAATGAGCAGTTCTTC. It is translated as CASTLAGPYNEQFF.

This clonotype was seen many times. The chain links TRBV2 to TRBJ2-3; D is unclear. The CDR3 contains 16 residues. Trimming took off 2 bases at V and 2 bases at J, with 14 bases between the two ends. Germline CDR1 is SNHLY and CDR2 is FYNNEI. This CDR3 is CASSELVLSFTDTQYF. CDR3 nucleotide sequence: TGTGCCAGCAGTGAATTGGTCCTTAGCTTCACAGATACGCAGTATTTT.

V usage is TRBV7-9 and J usage is TRBJ2-4, with 8 nucleotides matching TRBD2. This CDR3 spans 17 amino acids. Germline V gene sequence: CDR1 SEHNR, CDR2 FQNEAQ (reference sequence). With 3 bases clipped from V and 0 bases from J, the junction kept 7 bases outside the gene matches. CDR3 loop: CASSLGLAGLAKNIQYF. The DNA of the CDR3 is TGTGCCAGCAGCTTGGGCCTAGCGGGCCTAGCCAAAAACATTCAGTACTTC.

This clonotype was seen ten or more times. The chain employs TRBV24-1 and TRBJ2-3; possible D gene TRBD2, 5 bases. CDR3 length equals 18 residues. Germline V gene data show CDR1 as KGHDR and CDR2 as SFDVKD. Trimming left V 3 bases short and J 0 bases short, with 18 bases between. CDR3 loop: CATSDPLASGPSTDTQYF. The CDR3 DNA is TGTGCCACCAGTGATCCCCTCGCCAGCGGCCCTAGCACAGATACGCAGTATTTT.

This chain connects TRBV10-3 to TRBJ2-1; 12 positions match TRBD1. In germline, CDR1 is ENHRY, CDR2 SYGVKD. The CDR3 is 15 residues long. V shed 1 base and J 8 bases; nucleotides not matched to a gene: 3. The chain's CDR3 is CAISEWGQGADEQFF. DNA of the CDR3: TGTGCCATCAGTGAGTGGGGACAGGGGGCCGATGAGCAGTTCTTC.

In DNA, the CDR3 is TGTGCCAGCAGTAACTGGGGACGGGTGTTAGGTATCACTGAAGCTTTCTTT. Amino acids: CASSNWGRVLGITEAFF. The chain has TRBV7-2 and TRBJ1-1, with D perhaps matching TRBD1 (5 bases). Germline V gene lookup returns CDR1 SGHTA and CDR2 FQGNSA. Trimming took 6 bases from V and 4 from J, leaving 24 bases between them. The CDR3 length is 17 residues.

This clonotype was seen at least ten times. The chain uses TRBV7-8 and TRBJ1-2; the D is unclear. Germline CDR1 reads SGHVS; CDR2 reads FQNEAQ. V was shortened by 5 bases and J by 9 bases, with 13 bases between the two germline ends. The CDR3 runs 12 residues. Here the CDR3 reads CASSTRAGSYTF. The CDR3 DNA follows: TGTGCCAGCAGCACGCGGGCCGGGAGCTACACCTTC.

This clonotype was seen ten or more times. The chain is built from TRBV19 and TRBJ1-1, with a possible D match to TRBD1 (5 bases). Trimming took 10 bases from V and 0 from J, leaving 12 bases between them. The germline gives CDR1 LNHDA, CDR2 SQIVND (reference sequence). The CDR3 totals 13 residues. CDR3 in amino acids: CATKTGLNTEAFF. The CDR3 region has the DNA TGTGCCACCAAGACGGGGCTGAACACTGAAGCTTTCTTT.

This clonotype came up many times. The chain has TRBV9 and TRBJ2-3; 7 bases fit TRBD1. The CDR3 length is 17 residues. V dropped 1 base and J dropped 4; count of bases not matched to a gene: 12. Germline V gene sequence: CDR1 SGDLS, CDR2 YYNGEE. The CDR3 nucleotides are TGTGCCAGCAGCGTACGAGGGACAGCCAAATTCTCAGATACGCAGTATTTT. It specifies CASSVRGTAKFSDTQYF.

This clonotype has a count of ten or more. The chain employs TRBV6-1 and TRBJ1-1; D remains unclear. Per the germline V gene, CDR1 is MNHNS and CDR2 is SASEGT. The length of the CDR3 is 12 residues. The V gene lost 7 bases and the J gene lost 4 bases, with 10 bases spanning the gap. CDR3 protein: CASIRAGTEAFF. Written as DNA, the CDR3 is TGTGCCAGCATCCGGGCCGGCACTGAAGCTTTCTTT.

This clonotype was counted ten times or more. The chain employs TRBV2 and TRBJ1-4; a possible D gene is TRBD1 (5 bases). Trimming left V 11 bases short and J 5 bases short, with 18 bases between. The CDR3 runs 14 residues. The germline gives CDR1 SNHLY, CDR2 FYNNEI. CDR3 sequence reads: CAQRRWGANEKLFF. The CDR3 DNA reads TGTGCCCAGAGAAGGTGGGGCGCAAATGAAAAACTGTTTTTT.

There are many counts of this clonotype. The CDR3 DNA sequence: TGTGCCAGCAGCCTCGTTGATTCACCCCTCCACTTT. This encodes CASSLVDSPLHF. The chain has TRBV12-3 or TRBV12-4 and TRBJ1-6, with D unresolved. The CDR3 sequence is 12 residues long. V shed 6 bases and J shed 8 bases, with 8 bases lying between them.

This chain uses TRBV6-5 with TRBJ1-4; D unresolved. CDR1 is MNHEY, CDR2 SVGAGI, per germline. This CDR3 spans 13 amino acids. V gave up 2 bases and J gave up 5 bases, with 6 bases separating them. CDR3 sequence reads: CASSYRQNEKLFF. CDR3 in DNA: TGTGCCAGCAGTTACCGGCAAAATGAAAAACTGTTTTTT.

Comment on this clonotype: A much larger clone differs by one base, so this may be a read error. The gene calls are TRBV11-2 and TRBJ2-1; 9 nucleotides line up with TRBD2. This CDR3 is 15 amino acids long. The germline CDR1 and CDR2 sequences are SGHAT and FQNNGV. The V and J ends lost 0 bases and 9 bases, in that order; junction bases with no gene match: 6. The CDR3 here is CASSLDSGGHLEQFF. The CDR3 DNA is TGTGCCAGCAGCTTAGACAGCGGGGGGCACCTTGAGCAGTTCTTC.

The chain employs TRBV19 and TRBJ1-3; D is uncertain. Germline V gene sequence: CDR1 LNHDA, CDR2 SQIVND (reference sequence). V gave up 4 bases and J gave up 1 base, with 14 bases separating them. The CDR3 is 16 residues long. CDR3 sequence reads: CASSTISTGSGNTIYF. The CDR3 DNA reads as TGTGCCAGTAGTACCATCTCAACGGGGTCTGGAAACACCATATATTTT.

The chain combines TRBV2 with TRBJ2-5; 11 bases agree with TRBD2. CDR3 length equals 15 residues. The germline V gene has CDR1 SNHLY and CDR2 FYNNEI. V shed 6 bases and J 2 bases; nucleotides not matched to a gene: 5. The CDR3 spells CASSSLAGAQETQYF. In DNA, the CDR3 is TGTGCCAGCAGCTCACTAGCGGGGGCGCAAGAGACCCAGTACTTC.

This chain links TRBV19 with TRBJ2-3, with 8 bases fitting TRBD1. Trimming at V came to 10 bases and at J to 3 bases, leaving 6 bases not matched to a gene. Per the germline V gene, CDR1 is LNHDA and CDR2 is SQIVND (reference sequence). The CDR3 runs 13 residues. This CDR3 is CATATGVTDTQYF. The CDR3 DNA reads as TGTGCCACCGCGACAGGGGTAACAGATACGCAGTATTTT. Full variable domain (rest looked up from reference TRBV19 and TRBJ2-3): DGGITQSPKYLFRKEGQNVTLSCEQNLNHDAMYWYRQDPGQGLRLIYYSQIVNDFQKGDIAEGYSVSREKKESFPLTVTSAQKNPTAFYLCATATGVTDTQYFGPGTRLTVL.

This chain joins TRBV5-4 and TRBJ2-5; D may be TRBD2 (5 bases). The CDR3 consists of 14 residues. In germline, CDR1 is SGHNT, CDR2 YYREEE (reference sequence). V lost 1 base to trimming and J lost 2 bases, with 9 bases between them. The CDR3 sequence: CASSLRTLQETQYF. CDR3 DNA: TGTGCCAGCAGCTTGAGGACTCTACAAGAGACCCAGTACTTC. The entire variable domain, with the rest obtained from reference TRBV5-4 and TRBJ2-5, is as follows: ETGVTQSPTHLIKTRGQQVTLRCSSQSGHNTVSWYQQALGQGPQFIFQYYREEENGRGNFPPRFSGLQFPNYSSELNVNALELDDSALYLCASSLRTLQETQYFGPGTRLLVL.

The sample holds many counts of this clonotype. J is TRBJ1-2 and V is TRBV6-2 or TRBV6-3; D uncertain. V was pared by 3 bases and J by 3 bases, with 5 bases between. The germline CDR1 and CDR2 sequences are MNHEY and SVGEGT. The CDR3 is 12 residues long. CDR3 amino acids: CASSYTDYGYTF. DNA of the CDR3: TGTGCCAGCAGTTATACGGACTATGGCTACACCTTC.

The table lists this clonotype with a few counts. V gene TRBV28 combines with J gene TRBJ2-7, with D tentatively TRBD1 (5 bases). Looked up from germline, CDR1 is MDHEN and CDR2 is SYDVKM. V was clipped by 6 bases and J by 2 bases, with 14 bases between them. This CDR3 contains 14 residues. In DNA, the CDR3 is TGTGCCAGCAGGTTTGGCCAGGGCACCTACGAGCAGTACTTC. Translated, it gives CASRFGQGTYEQYF.

This clonotype was counted ten times or more. The chain uses TRBV6-2 or TRBV6-3 and TRBJ2-1; 8 bases are a match to TRBD1. J was trimmed by 2 bases and V by 8 bases; bases with no gene match: 8. Germline CDR1 MNHEY, CDR2 SVGEGT. The CDR3 totals 15 residues. The CDR3: CASSRTGRTYNEQFF. The CDR3, as DNA: TGTGCCAGCTCAAGGACAGGGAGGACCTACAATGAGCAGTTCTTC.